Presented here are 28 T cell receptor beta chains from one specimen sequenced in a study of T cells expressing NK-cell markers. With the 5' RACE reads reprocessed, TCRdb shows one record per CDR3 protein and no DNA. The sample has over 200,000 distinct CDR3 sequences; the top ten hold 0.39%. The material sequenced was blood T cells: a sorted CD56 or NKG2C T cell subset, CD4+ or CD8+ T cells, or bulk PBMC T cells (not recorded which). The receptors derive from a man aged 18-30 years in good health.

The CDR3 reads CASSDLAGGGGELFF. The chain carries TRBV2 and TRBJ2-2; there is no DNA to check the TCRdb D call of TRBD2. The CDR3 spans 15 residues. From germline, CDR1 is SNHLY and CDR2 FYNNEI.

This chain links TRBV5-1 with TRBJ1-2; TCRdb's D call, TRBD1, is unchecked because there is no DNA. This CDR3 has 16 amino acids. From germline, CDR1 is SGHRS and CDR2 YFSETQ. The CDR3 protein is CASSSMKGQGPYGYTF. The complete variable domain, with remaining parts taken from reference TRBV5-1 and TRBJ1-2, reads KAGVTQTPRYLIKTRGQQVTLSCSPISGHRSVSWYQQTPGQGLQFLFEYFSETQRNKGNFPGRFSGRQFSNSRSEMNVSTLELGDSALYLCASSSMKGQGPYGYTFGSGTRLTVV.

The CDR3 sequence is CASNIRLAGINEQFF. The gene calls are TRBV7-9 and TRBJ2-1; the D call from TCRdb, TRBD2, cannot be confirmed without DNA. This CDR3 is 15 amino acids long. The germline V gene has CDR1 SEHNR and CDR2 FQNEAQ (reference sequence).

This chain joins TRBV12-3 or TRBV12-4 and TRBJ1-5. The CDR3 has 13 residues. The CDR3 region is CASSSQRNQPQHF.

This chain's CDR3 is CSASTSGGAGNEQFF. The V call is TRBV20-1, the J call TRBJ2-1; without DNA, the TCRdb call of TRBD2 cannot be checked. Germline CDR1 DFQATT, CDR2 SNEGSKA (reference sequence). The CDR3 length is 15 residues.

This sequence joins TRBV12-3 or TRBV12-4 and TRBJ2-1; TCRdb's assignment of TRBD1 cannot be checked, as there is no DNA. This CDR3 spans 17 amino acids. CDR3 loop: CASSLTTSGGIHNEQFF.

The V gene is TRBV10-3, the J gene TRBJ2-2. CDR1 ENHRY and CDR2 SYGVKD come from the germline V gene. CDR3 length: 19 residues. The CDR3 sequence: CAISEGVTFGWSSTGELFF.

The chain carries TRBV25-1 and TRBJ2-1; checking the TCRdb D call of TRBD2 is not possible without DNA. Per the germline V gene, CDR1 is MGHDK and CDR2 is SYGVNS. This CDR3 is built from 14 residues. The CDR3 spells CASSRAGGRDEQFF.

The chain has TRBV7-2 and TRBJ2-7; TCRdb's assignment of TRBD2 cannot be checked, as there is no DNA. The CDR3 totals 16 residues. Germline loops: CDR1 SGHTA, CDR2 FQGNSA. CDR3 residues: CASSLGGLAVPWEQYF.

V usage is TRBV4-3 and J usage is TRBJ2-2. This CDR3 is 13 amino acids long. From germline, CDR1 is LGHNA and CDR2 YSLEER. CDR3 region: CASSQTRPGELFF.

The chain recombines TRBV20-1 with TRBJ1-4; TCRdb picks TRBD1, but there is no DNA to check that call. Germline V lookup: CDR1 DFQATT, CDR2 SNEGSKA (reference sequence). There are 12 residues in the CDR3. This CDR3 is CSAGGRYEKLFF.

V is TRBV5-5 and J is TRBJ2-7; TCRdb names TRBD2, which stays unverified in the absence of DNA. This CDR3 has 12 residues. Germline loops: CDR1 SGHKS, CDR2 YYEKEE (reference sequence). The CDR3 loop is CASSPALYEQYF.

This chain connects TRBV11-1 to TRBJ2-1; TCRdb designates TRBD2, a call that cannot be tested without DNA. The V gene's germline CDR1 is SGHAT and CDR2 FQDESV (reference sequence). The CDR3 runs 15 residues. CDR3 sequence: CASSLGTSDYHEQFF. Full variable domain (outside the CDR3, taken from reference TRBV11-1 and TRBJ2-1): EAEVAQSPRYKITEKSQAVAFWCDPISGHATLYWYRQILGQGPELLVQFQDESVVDDSQLPKDRFSAERLKGVDSTLKIQPAELGDSAMYLCASSLGTSDYHEQFFGPGTRLTVL.

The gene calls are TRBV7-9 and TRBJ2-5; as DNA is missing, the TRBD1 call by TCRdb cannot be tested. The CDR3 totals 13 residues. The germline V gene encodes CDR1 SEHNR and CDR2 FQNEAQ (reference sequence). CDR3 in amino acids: CASSETGLETQYF.

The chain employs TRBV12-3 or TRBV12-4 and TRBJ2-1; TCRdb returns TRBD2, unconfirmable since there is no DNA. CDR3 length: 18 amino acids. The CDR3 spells CASNPPGLAGRSYNEQFF.

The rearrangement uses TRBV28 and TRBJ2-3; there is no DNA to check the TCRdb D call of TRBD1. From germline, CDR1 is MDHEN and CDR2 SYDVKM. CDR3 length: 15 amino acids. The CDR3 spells CASSLQGVRTDTQYF.

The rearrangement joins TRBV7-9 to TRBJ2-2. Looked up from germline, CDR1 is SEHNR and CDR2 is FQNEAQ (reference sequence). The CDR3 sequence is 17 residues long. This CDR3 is CASSSDDVRRNTGELFF.

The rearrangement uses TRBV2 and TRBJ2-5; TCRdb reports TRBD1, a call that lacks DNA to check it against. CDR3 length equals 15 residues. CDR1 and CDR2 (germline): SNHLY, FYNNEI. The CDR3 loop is CASSADRGRMETQYF.

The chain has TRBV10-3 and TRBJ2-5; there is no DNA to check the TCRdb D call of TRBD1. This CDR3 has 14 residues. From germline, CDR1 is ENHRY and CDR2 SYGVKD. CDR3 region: CAISSGQVQETQYF.

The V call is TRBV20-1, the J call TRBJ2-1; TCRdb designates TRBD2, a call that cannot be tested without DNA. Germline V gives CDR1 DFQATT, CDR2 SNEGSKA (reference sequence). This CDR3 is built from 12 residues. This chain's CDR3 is CSARDLGGEQFF.

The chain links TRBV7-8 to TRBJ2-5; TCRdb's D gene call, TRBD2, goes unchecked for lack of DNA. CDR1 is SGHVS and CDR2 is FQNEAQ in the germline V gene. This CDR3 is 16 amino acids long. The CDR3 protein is CASSLARLPERETQYF.

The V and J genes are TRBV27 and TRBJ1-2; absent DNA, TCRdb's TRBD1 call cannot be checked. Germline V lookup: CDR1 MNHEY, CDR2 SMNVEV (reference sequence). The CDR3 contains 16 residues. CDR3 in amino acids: CASSLLGTGKSYGYTF.

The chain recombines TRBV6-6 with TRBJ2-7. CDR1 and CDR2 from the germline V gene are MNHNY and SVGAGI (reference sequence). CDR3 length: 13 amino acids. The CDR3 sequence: CASSSGISYEQYF.

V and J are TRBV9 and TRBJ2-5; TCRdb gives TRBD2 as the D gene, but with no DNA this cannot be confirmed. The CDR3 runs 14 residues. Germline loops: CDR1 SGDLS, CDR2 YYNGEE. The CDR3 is CASSLPLASETQYF.

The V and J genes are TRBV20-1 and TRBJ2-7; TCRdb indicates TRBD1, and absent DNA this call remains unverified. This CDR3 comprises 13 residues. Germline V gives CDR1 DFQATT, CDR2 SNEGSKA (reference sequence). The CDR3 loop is CSGGQGGTYEQYF.

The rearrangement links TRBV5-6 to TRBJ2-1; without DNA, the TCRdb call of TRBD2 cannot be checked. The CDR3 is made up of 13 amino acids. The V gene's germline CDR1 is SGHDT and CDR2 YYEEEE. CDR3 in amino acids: CASSLGHSPKQFF.

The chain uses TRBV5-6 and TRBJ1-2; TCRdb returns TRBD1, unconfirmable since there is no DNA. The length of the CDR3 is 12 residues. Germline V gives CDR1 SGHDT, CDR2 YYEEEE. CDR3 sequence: CASSLTGTGYTF.

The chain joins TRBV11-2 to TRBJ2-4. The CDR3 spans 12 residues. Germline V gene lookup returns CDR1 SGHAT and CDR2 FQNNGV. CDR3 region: CASSQGLNIQYF.